The clone carrying this T cell receptor (beta chain) was found a few times. Antigen unknown. During its preparation, the TCRbeta library received unique molecular identifiers. TCRdb ran MiXCR on the PCR reads and lists one entry per CDR3 protein. The table lists approximately 1,000,000 distinct CDR3 sequences, about 31% of them singletons. The CDR3 runs to 14 residues. Germline loops: CDR1 SGHDT, CDR2 YYEEEE. The V gene lost 1 base and the J gene lost 4 bases, with 9 bases spanning the gap. The data are from a study of T-cell reconstitution after alpha-beta-depleted transplantation in children. Study-wide results and limits: Several patients had high TCRbeta diversity at day 60; it came from surviving recipient T cells and thymic progenitors. One year after transplant, T-cell counts and diversity came mostly from newly produced T cells. There were reportedly several hundred expanded graft clones from which alpha-beta T cells came about two months after transplant.

V gene TRBV5-6 combines with J gene TRBJ1-3; TRBD1 might be the D (5 bases). Sample: PBMCs, mostly from graft donor cells, taken 360 days after TCRalphabeta/CD19-depleted stem cell transplant. The receptor was derived from a boy in the first two years of life who had a stem cell transplant for SCID, so the T cells may come from the graft donor. The DNA for the CDR3 is TGTGCCAGCAGCTTGCGAACAGGCGGAAACACCATATATTTT. Translating gives CASSLRTGGNTIYF.